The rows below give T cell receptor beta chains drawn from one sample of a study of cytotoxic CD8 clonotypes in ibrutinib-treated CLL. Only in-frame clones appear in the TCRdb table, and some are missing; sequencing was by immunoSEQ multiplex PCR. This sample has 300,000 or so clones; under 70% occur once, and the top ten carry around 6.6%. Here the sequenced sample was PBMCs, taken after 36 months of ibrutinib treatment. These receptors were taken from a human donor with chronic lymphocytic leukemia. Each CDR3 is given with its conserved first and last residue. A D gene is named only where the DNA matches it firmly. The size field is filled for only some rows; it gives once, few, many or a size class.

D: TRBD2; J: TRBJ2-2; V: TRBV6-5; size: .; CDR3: CASSRGRYTGELFF; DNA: TGTGCCAGCAGTCGCGGGAGGTACACCGGGGAGCTGTTTTTT
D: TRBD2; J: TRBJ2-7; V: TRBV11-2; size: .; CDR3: CASSLDLGGLISYEQYF; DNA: TGTGCCAGCAGCTTAGATCTGGGAGGGTTAATCTCCTACGAGCAGTACTTC
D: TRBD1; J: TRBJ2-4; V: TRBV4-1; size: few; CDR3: CASSQGSLRGRMAKNIQYF; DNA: TGCGCCAGCAGCCAAGGCTCCCTAAGGGGGCGGATGGCCAAAAACATTCAGTACTTC
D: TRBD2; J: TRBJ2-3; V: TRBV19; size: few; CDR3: CASTPSGLAGGLPPDTQYF; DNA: TGTGCCAGTACCCCCTCCGGGCTAGCGGGGGGCCTACCCCCAGATACGCAGTATTTT
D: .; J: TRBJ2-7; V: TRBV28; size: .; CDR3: CASSRPGQTSEQYF; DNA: TGTGCCAGCAGTCGCCCGGGACAAACTTCGGAGCAGTACTTC
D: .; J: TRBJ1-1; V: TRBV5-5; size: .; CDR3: CASSFQWAGQGGREAFF; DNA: TGTGCCAGCAGCTTTCAGTGGGCGGGACAAGGGGGAAGAGAAGCTTTCTTT
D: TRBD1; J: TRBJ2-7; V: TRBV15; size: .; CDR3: CATSTRDRVYEQYF; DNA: TGTGCCACCAGCACAAGGGACAGGGTCTACGAGCAGTACTTC
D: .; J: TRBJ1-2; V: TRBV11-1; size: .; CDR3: CASSFRGPALGGYTF; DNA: TGTGCCAGCAGCTTCCGGGGCCCAGCTCTGGGTGGCTACACCTTC
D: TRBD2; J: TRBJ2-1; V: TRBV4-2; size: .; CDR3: CASGQVVGTSGANEQFF; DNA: TGTGCCAGCGGCCAAGTGGTCGGGACTAGCGGGGCCAATGAGCAGTTCTTC
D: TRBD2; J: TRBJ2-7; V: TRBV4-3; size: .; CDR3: CASSRSRTSGSYEQYF; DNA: TGCGCCAGCAGCAGATCCAGGACTAGCGGGAGTTACGAGCAGTACTTC
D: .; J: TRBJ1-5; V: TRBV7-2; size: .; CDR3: CASSSERGTQHF; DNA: TGTGCCAGCAGCTCCGAGAGGGGGACCCAGCATTTT
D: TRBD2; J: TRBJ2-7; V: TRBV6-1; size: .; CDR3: CASSLGLAGYEQYF; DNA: TGTGCCAGCAGTCTGGGACTAGCGGGGTACGAGCAGTACTTC
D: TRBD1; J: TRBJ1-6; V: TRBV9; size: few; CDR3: CASSRSGQINSPLHF; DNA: TGTGCCAGCAGTAGATCGGGACAGATTAATTCACCCCTCCACTTT
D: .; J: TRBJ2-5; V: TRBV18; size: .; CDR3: CASSPPRDQETQYF; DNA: TGTGCCAGCTCACCACCGCGGGACCAAGAGACCCAGTACTTC
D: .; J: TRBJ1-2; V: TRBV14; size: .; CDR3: CASSQDIMETSGYTF; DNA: TGTGCCAGCAGCCAAGATATTATGGAGACGTCGGGCTACACCTTC
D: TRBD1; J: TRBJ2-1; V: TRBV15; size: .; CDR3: CATSRAQGEPVFYNEQFF; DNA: TGTGCCACCAGCAGAGCCCAGGGGGAGCCTGTTTTCTACAATGAGCAGTTCTTC
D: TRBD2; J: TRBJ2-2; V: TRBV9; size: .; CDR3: CASSPSGWNTGELFF; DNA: TGTGCCAGCAGTCCTAGCGGGTGGAACACCGGGGAGCTGTTTTTT
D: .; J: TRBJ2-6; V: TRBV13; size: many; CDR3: CASSPSRSSGANVLTF; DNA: TGTGCCAGCAGCCCTTCTCGATCCTCTGGGGCCAACGTCCTGACTTTC
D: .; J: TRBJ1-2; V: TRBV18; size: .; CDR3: CASSPVEDYGYTF; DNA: TGTGCCAGCTCACCAGTGGAAGACTATGGCTACACCTTC
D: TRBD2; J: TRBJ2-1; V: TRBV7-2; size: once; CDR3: CASGRLAGGEQFF; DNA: TGTGCCAGCGGGAGACTAGCGGGAGGTGAGCAGTTCTTC
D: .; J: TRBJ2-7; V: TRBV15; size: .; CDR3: CATSPRPGLYEQYF; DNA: TGTGCCACCAGCCCGCGACCCGGATTGTACGAGCAGTACTTC
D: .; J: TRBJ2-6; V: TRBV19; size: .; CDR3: CASSNRAKAAVSSGANVLTF; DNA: TGTGCCAGTAGTAATCGGGCGAAGGCAGCAGTAAGCTCTGGGGCCAACGTCCTGACTTTC
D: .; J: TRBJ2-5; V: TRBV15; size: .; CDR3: CATSREKGQNQYF; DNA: TGTGCCACCAGCAGAGAAAAGGGGCAAAACCAGTACTTC
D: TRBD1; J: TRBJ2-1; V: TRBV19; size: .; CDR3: CASTTTKTGGPGYNEQFF; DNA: TGTGCCAGTACCACTACTAAGACAGGGGGCCCGGGGTACAATGAGCAGTTCTTC
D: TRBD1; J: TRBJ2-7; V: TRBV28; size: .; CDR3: CASSSGQGGGYEQYF; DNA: TGTGCCAGCAGTTCTGGACAGGGAGGAGGCTACGAGCAGTACTTC
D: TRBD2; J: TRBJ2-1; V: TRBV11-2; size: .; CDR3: CASSAGLAGAYNEQFF; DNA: TGTGCCAGCAGCGCGGGACTAGCGGGCGCCTACAATGAGCAGTTCTTC
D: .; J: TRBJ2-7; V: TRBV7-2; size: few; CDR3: CASTLTGTRRIEQYF; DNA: TGTGCCAGCACCCTTACCGGGACGCGGCGTATCGAGCAGTACTTC
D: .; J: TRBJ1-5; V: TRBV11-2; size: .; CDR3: CASSPRGDRIFSQPQHF; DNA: TGTGCCAGCAGCCCCCGAGGCGACAGGATCTTCAGTCAGCCCCAGCATTTT
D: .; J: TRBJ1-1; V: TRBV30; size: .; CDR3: CAWSPGGDLNTEAFF; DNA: TGTGCCTGGAGCCCCGGTGGGGATCTCAACACTGAAGCTTTCTTT
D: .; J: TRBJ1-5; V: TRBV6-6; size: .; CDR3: CASRPRTEYSNQPQHF; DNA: TGTGCCAGCAGGCCTAGGACAGAATATAGCAATCAGCCCCAGCATTTT
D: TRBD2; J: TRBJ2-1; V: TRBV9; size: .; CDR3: CASSAPPSGRYNEQFF; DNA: TGTGCCAGCAGCGCCCCGCCTAGCGGGAGATACAATGAGCAGTTCTTC
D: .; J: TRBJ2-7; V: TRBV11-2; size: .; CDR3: CASRRGSSYEQYF; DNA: TGTGCCAGCAGACGGGGGAGCTCCTACGAGCAGTACTTC
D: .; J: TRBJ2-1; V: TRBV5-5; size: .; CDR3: CASSLQPNEQFF; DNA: TGTGCCAGCAGCTTGCAGCCCAATGAGCAGTTCTTC
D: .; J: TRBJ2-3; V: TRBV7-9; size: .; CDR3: CASSLSRGLSTDTQYF; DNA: TGTGCCAGCAGCTTATCGAGGGGCCTATCCACAGATACGCAGTATTTT
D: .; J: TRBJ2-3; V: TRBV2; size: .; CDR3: CASSSLRGATDTQYF; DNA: TGTGCCAGCAGTAGTCTACGGGGAGCCACAGATACGCAGTATTTT
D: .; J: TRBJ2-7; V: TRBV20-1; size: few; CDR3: CSGLYREEQYF; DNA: TGCAGTGGATTATACAGGGAAGAGCAGTACTTC
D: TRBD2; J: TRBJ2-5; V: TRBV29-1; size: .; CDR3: CSWAASGVQETQYF; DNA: TGCAGCTGGGCAGCTAGCGGGGTCCAAGAGACCCAGTACTTC
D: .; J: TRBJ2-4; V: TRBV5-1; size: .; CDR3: CASSPNVAGFGIQYF; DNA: TGCGCCAGCAGCCCGAATGTCGCGGGATTCGGCATTCAGTACTTC
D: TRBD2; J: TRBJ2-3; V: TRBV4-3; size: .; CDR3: CASSQALAGTDTQYF; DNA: TGCGCCAGCAGCCAGGCATTAGCGGGGACAGATACGCAGTATTTT
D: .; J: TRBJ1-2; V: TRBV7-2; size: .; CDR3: CAVQGFRYGYTF; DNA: TGTGCCGTGCAGGGTTTTCGGTATGGCTACACCTTC
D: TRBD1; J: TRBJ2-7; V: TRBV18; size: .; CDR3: CASSPGTGGFYEQYF; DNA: TGTGCCAGCTCACCAGGGACAGGGGGCTTCTACGAGCAGTACTTC
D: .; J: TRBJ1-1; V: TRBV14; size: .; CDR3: CASSQERAFRNTEAFF; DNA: TGTGCCAGCAGCCAAGAGAGGGCGTTTAGGAACACTGAAGCTTTCTTT
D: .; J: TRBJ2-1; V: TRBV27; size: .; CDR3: CASSHRGDYNEQFF; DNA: TGTGCCAGCAGCCATAGAGGGGACTACAATGAGCAGTTCTTC
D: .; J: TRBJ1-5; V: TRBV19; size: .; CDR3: CASSWGRLINQPQHF; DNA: TGTGCCAGTAGTTGGGGGCGGTTGATCAATCAGCCCCAGCATTTT
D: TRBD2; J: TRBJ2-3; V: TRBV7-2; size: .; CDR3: CASSRTGGSTDTQYF; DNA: TGTGCCAGCAGTCGTACGGGGGGGTCGACAGATACGCAGTATTTT
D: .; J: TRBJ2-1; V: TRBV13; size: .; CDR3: CASSVDSEQFF; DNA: TGTGCCAGCAGCGTGGACAGCGAGCAGTTCTTC
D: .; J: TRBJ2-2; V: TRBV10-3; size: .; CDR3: CAITGTGNTGELFF; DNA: TGTGCCATAACCGGGACGGGGAACACCGGGGAGCTGTTTTTT
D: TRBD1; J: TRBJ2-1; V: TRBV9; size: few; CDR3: CASSARGDRGTYNEQFF; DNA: TGTGCCAGCAGCGCCCGTGGGGACAGGGGAACCTACAATGAGCAGTTCTTC
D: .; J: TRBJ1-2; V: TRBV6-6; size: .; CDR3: CASSYSGGSNGYTF; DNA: TGTGCCAGCAGTTACTCGGGGGGGTCCAATGGCTACACCTTC
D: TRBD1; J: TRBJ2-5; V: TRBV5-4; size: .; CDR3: CASSFRDRGQTQYF; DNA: TGTGCCAGCAGCTTTAGGGACAGGGGCCAGACCCAGTACTTC
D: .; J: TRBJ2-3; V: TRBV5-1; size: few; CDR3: CASSFRTVSTDTQYF; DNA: TGCGCCAGCAGCTTTCGGACCGTGAGCACAGATACGCAGTATTTT
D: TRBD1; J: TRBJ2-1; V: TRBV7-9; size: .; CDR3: CASTETGNNEQFF; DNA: TGTGCCAGCACCGAGACAGGGAACAATGAGCAGTTCTTC
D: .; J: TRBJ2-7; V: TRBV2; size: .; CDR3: CASSALVGGGQYF; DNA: TGTGCCAGCAGCGCCCTGGTGGGGGGAGGGCAGTACTTC
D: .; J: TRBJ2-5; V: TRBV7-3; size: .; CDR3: CASSLRERGAGETQYF; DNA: TGTGCCAGCAGCTTAAGGGAGAGGGGGGCTGGAGAGACCCAGTACTTC
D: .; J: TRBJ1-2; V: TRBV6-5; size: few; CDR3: CASSQNRYGYTF; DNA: TGTGCCAGCAGCCAGAATCGGTATGGCTACACCTTC